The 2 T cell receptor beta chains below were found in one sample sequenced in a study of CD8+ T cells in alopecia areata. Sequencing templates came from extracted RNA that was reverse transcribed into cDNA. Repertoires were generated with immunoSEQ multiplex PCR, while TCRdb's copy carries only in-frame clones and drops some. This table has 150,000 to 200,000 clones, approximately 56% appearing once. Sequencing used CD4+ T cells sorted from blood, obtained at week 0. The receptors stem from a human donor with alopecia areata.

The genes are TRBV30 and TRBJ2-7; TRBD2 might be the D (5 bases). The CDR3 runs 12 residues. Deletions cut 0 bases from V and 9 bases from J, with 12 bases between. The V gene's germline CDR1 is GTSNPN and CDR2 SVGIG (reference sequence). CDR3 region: CAWSVPRGGQYF. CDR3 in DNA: TGTGCCTGGAGTGTACCCCGGGGTGGGCAGTACTTC.

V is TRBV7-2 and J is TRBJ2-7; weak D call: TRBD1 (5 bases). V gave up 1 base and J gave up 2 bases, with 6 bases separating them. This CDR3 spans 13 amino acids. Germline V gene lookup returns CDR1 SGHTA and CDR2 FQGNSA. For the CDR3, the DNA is TGTGCCAGCAGCTTAGGACAGCCCTACGAGCAGTACTTC. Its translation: CASSLGQPYEQYF.